A selection of T cell receptor beta chains follows, all from one sample in a study of blood T cell repertoires in COVID-19. Libraries were prepared by immunoSEQ multiplex PCR; TCRdb keeps only in-frame clonotypes and omits some of them. The sample holds approximately 260,000 clones, around four fifths seen once. Sequences were obtained from peripheral blood. All receptors derive from a man in his sixties who had recovered from COVID-19. CDR3s include the opening cysteine and the closing phenylalanine or tryptophan. Each record gives: V gene, clone size, J gene, D gene, CDR3 DNA, CDR3 protein. The D gene is left open where the match is weak. Clone size is given for some rows only: seen once, a few or many times, or a class if the clone is expanded.

>TRBV6-4|-|TRBJ2-1|-
TGTGCCAGCAGTACCCTAGCAGGCGGCTCCTACAATGAGCAGTTCTTC
CASSTLAGGSYNEQFF
>TRBV7-2|-|TRBJ2-1|TRBD2
TGTGCCAGCAGTCCTCGGACTAGCGGGGGCAATGAGCAGTTCTTC
CASSPRTSGGNEQFF
>TRBV5-1|-|TRBJ2-3|TRBD2
TGCGCCAGCAGCCTCATGGGGGGGAGCACAGATACGCAGTATTTT
CASSLMGGSTDTQYF
>TRBV7-9|-|TRBJ1-2|-
TGTGCCAGCAGCTTAGTTTCAGGGGTTGGATCTCTCTATGGCTACACCTTC
CASSLVSGVGSLYGYTF
>TRBV29-1|-|TRBJ2-7|TRBD1
TGCAGCGCCCGTTCGGGACAGGGCGGCTTAGCCTACGAGCAGTACTTC
CSARSGQGGLAYEQYF
>TRBV6-1|-|TRBJ2-5|-
TGTGCCAGCAGTGAAATTGGGCAACAGCGGGAGACCCAGTACTTC
CASSEIGQQRETQYF
>TRBV2|-|TRBJ2-5|TRBD1
TGTGCCAGCACGCGCGACAGGGGTCGGGAGACCCAGTACTTC
CASTRDRGRETQYF
>TRBV2|-|TRBJ2-3|-
TGTGCCAGCAGTGGCCAAACTAGGATCGGGGGTACGCAGTATTTT
CASSGQTRIGGTQYF
>TRBV6-6|-|TRBJ2-7|-
TGTGCCAGCAGTTCAAGACAGACCCTCTCTCGGGAGCAGTACTTC
CASSSRQTLSREQYF
>TRBV10-3|-|TRBJ2-7|-
TGTGCCATCAGTGATTCGCCGGGCCCTAGCGACGAGCAGTACTTC
CAISDSPGPSDEQYF
>TRBV28|-|TRBJ1-2|TRBD1
TGTGCCAGCATAATGACAGGGGGCTTTGGCTACACCTTC
CASIMTGGFGYTF
>TRBV5-1|few|TRBJ2-2|TRBD1
TGCGCCAGCAGCGCGGACAGGAAGACCACCGGGGAGCTGTTTTTT
CASSADRKTTGELFF
>TRBV28|-|TRBJ2-3|-
TGTGCCAGCCACGGAGCGGGCAGCACAGATACGCAGTATTTT
CASHGAGSTDTQYF